This is a list of T cell receptor beta chains from one sample in a study of PD-L1 blockade in urothelial cancer. Profiling relied on immunoSEQ multiplex PCR, and the TCRdb table lists in-frame clones only, not all of them. The data show about 110,000 clones, approximately 85% seen once. Sequenced material: PBMCs, taken around atezolizumab (anti-PD-L1) treatment. These receptors came from a man between 45 and 60 years old with urothelial cancer. CDR3s include the opening cysteine and the closing phenylalanine or tryptophan.

J gene: TRBJ2-3
CDR3 length: 19
V gene: TRBV9
CDR3 protein: CASSVDGTSGRALGDTQYF

J gene: TRBJ2-1
CDR3 length: 14
V gene: TRBV28
CDR3 protein: CATKSGSAYNEQFF

J gene: TRBJ2-3
CDR3 length: 16
V gene: TRBV5-4
CDR3 protein: CASSLTSGRFTDTQYF

J gene: TRBJ1-4
CDR3 length: 13
V gene: TRBV2
CDR3 protein: CASSARQGEKLFF

J gene: TRBJ2-5
CDR3 length: 16
V gene: TRBV6-1
CDR3 protein: CASSEGLAGGQETQYF

J gene: TRBJ1-5
CDR3 length: 15
V gene: TRBV7-9
CDR3 protein: CASSLGGPGNQPQHF

J gene: TRBJ2-7
CDR3 length: 16
V gene: TRBV5-1
CDR3 protein: CASSLIAGTGAYEQYF

J gene: TRBJ2-1
CDR3 length: 15
V gene: TRBV5-8
CDR3 protein: CASSLLAGSYNEQFF

J gene: TRBJ2-1
CDR3 length: 14
V gene: TRBV7-9
CDR3 protein: CASSQSGGYNEQFF

J gene: TRBJ1-2
CDR3 length: 15
V gene: TRBV7-3
CDR3 protein: CASSPGQGAVYGYTF

J gene: TRBJ2-1
CDR3 length: 15
V gene: TRBV28
CDR3 protein: CASSSVGQGTYEQFF

J gene: TRBJ2-7
CDR3 length: 13
V gene: TRBV5-4
CDR3 protein: CASSYRENYEQYF

J gene: TRBJ2-1
CDR3 length: 17
V gene: TRBV19
CDR3 protein: CASSIDRSGSSYNEQFF

J gene: TRBJ2-3
CDR3 length: 17
V gene: TRBV2
CDR3 protein: CASSKPLVAGAADTQYF

J gene: TRBJ2-7
CDR3 length: 13
V gene: TRBV10-1
CDR3 protein: CARPGQGAYEQYF

J gene: TRBJ1-2
CDR3 length: 13
V gene: TRBV30
CDR3 protein: CAWSVVGTTGYTF

J gene: TRBJ2-3
CDR3 length: 15
V gene: TRBV4-2
CDR3 protein: CASSQTSGSTDTQYF

J gene: TRBJ2-1
CDR3 length: 14
V gene: TRBV13
CDR3 protein: CASSEWVAGDEQFF

J gene: TRBJ2-5
CDR3 length: 11
V gene: TRBV11-2
CDR3 protein: CASNNQETQYF

J gene: TRBJ2-3
CDR3 length: 12
V gene: TRBV15
CDR3 protein: CATSRDLDTQYF

J gene: TRBJ2-1
CDR3 length: 11
V gene: TRBV7-9
CDR3 protein: CASSLRIQQFF

J gene: TRBJ2-7
CDR3 length: 15
V gene: TRBV5-1
CDR3 protein: CASSLDPGMQYEQYF

J gene: TRBJ2-3
CDR3 length: 17
V gene: TRBV28
CDR3 protein: CASSLGLAGKSRDTQYF

J gene: TRBJ2-1
CDR3 length: 15
V gene: TRBV5-1
CDR3 protein: CASSYGQGASNEQFF

J gene: TRBJ1-5
CDR3 length: 13
V gene: TRBV15
CDR3 protein: CATSLVPGQPQHF

J gene: TRBJ2-7
CDR3 length: 15
V gene: TRBV7-6
CDR3 protein: CASSSTSGRADEQYF

J gene: TRBJ1-2
CDR3 length: 13
V gene: TRBV12-5
CDR3 protein: CASGLGGSMDYTF

J gene: TRBJ2-5
CDR3 length: 16
V gene: TRBV5-5
CDR3 protein: CASSSRLGQGGETQYF

J gene: TRBJ2-1
CDR3 length: 11
V gene: TRBV6-6
CDR3 protein: CASSLGAEQFF